The 15 T cell receptor beta chains in this list originate from one sample, sequenced in a study of blood T cell repertoires in COVID-19. The repertoire was sequenced with immunoSEQ multiplex PCR; TCRdb's copy has only in-frame clones and lacks some. The repertoire includes more than 65,000 clones, about 80% of them detected once, and roughly an eighth sits in the top ten. What was sequenced was peripheral blood. Receptor source: a woman aged 80 or older with acute or convalescent COVID-19.

The chain recombines TRBV10-2 with TRBJ2-1; 8 bases align to TRBD2. This CDR3 has 16 residues. V shed 7 bases and J 7 bases; nucleotides not matched to a gene: 15. Per the germline V gene, CDR1 is WSHSY and CDR2 is SAAADI. The CDR3 DNA is TGCGCCAGCAACTCGGGAGGGACCCCAAGGGGAAATGAGCAGTTCTTC. Its protein is CASNSGGTPRGNEQFF.

This clone was picked up one time. The chain combines TRBV11-3 with TRBJ2-2; D might be TRBD2 (5 bases). Per germline, CDR1 SGHNT and CDR2 YENEEA. This CDR3 has 14 amino acids. Between the trimmed V and J ends, which lost 8 bases and 1 base, there was a span of 11 bases. The CDR3 DNA reads as TGTGCCAGCCAGGACTCCCTGAACACCGGGGAGCTGTTTTTT. Its protein is CASQDSLNTGELFF.

This clone was picked up many times. The chain joins TRBV27 to TRBJ2-7; 8 bases align to TRBD1. Per the germline V gene, CDR1 is MNHEY and CDR2 is SMNVEV (reference sequence). CDR3 size: 14 residues. V lost 6 bases and J lost 2; bases outside the gene matches: 6. CDR3 DNA sequence: TGTGCCAGCAGCCTGGCAGGGGGCCCCTACGAGCAGTACTTC. Protein product: CASSLAGGPYEQYF.

The V gene is TRBV3-1 (or the pseudogene TRBV3-2), the J gene TRBJ2-2, with D maybe TRBD2 (5 bases). The CDR3 totals 15 residues. Trimming shortened V by 5 bases and J by 5 bases, and 15 bases separated the two germline ends. From germline, CDR1 is LGHDT and CDR2 YNNKEL (reference sequence). In DNA form, the CDR3 reads TGTGCCAGCAGCTCGCGGGCGGCTGGGACCGGGGAGCTGTTTTTT. Translation: CASSSRAAGTGELFF.

The genes are TRBV15 and TRBJ1-1, with a tentative D call TRBD1 (5 bases). This CDR3 is built from 15 residues. The V gene's germline CDR1 is LNHNV and CDR2 YYDKDF (reference sequence). V gave up 2 bases and J gave up 1 base, with 11 bases separating them. The CDR3 loop reads CATSRFTGQNTEAFF. CDR3 DNA sequence: TGTGCCACCAGCAGATTCACAGGACAGAACACTGAAGCTTTCTTT.

The chain is built from TRBV3-1 (or the pseudogene TRBV3-2) and TRBJ2-3, with 10 bases lining up with TRBD2. With 5 bases clipped from V and 1 base from J, the junction kept 6 bases outside the gene matches. This CDR3 has 16 amino acids. The germline gives CDR1 LGHDT, CDR2 YNNKEL (reference sequence). The CDR3 spells CASSVPGLARTDTQYF. DNA for the CDR3: TGTGCCAGCAGCGTACCGGGACTAGCGCGCACAGATACGCAGTATTTT.

The chain carries TRBV3-1 (or the pseudogene TRBV3-2) and TRBJ2-7, with 8 nucleotides matching TRBD2. Losses at the gene ends were 1 base for V and 7 bases for J; bases not matched to a gene: 6. The CDR3 totals 14 residues. CDR1 is LGHDT and CDR2 is YNNKEL in the germline V gene (reference sequence). The CDR3: CASSQAGGPQEQYF. The CDR3 bases are TGTGCCAGCAGCCAAGCGGGAGGGCCACAAGAGCAGTACTTC.

The chain links TRBV9 to TRBJ2-2; maybe TRBD1 (7 bases). The germline V and J ends were trimmed by 1 base and 6 bases, with 16 bases remaining between them. The V gene's germline CDR1 is SGDLS and CDR2 YYNGEE. CDR3 length equals 16 residues. For the CDR3, the DNA is TGTGCCAGCAGCGTATACGGAGGGGGCAACGCCGGGGAGCTGTTTTTT. This encodes CASSVYGGGNAGELFF.

The genes are TRBV5-4 and TRBJ1-1; 7 nucleotides line up with TRBD1. Looked up from germline, CDR1 is SGHNT and CDR2 is YYREEE (reference sequence). The length of the CDR3 is 14 residues. Germline trimming cut 10 bases from V and 2 bases from J; bases unmatched to any gene: 11. The CDR3 region has the DNA TGTGCCCTATCAGCCGGGACAGTTAACACTGAAGCTTTCTTT. It translates to CALSAGTVNTEAFF.

This clone was detected a few times. The chain combines TRBV10-3 with TRBJ2-3; tentative D call: TRBD1 (6 bases). V shed 9 bases and J shed 0 bases, with 10 bases lying between them. This CDR3 is built from 13 residues. Germline lookup yields CDR1 ENHRY and CDR2 SYGVKD. Written as DNA, the CDR3 is TGTGCCATAACAGGGTCTAGCACAGATACGCAGTATTTT. Residues: CAITGSSTDTQYF.

The rearrangement uses TRBV7-9 and TRBJ2-7; 12 bases are shared with TRBD2. Germline CDR1 reads SEHNR; CDR2 reads FQNEAQ (reference sequence). V lost 3 bases and J lost 12; bases outside the gene matches: 9. CDR3 size: 14 residues. The CDR3 nucleotides read TGTGCCAGCAGCTTTAATCGACTAGCGGGAGAATGGTACTTC. It specifies CASSFNRLAGEWYF.

The chain uses TRBV7-2 and TRBJ1-5; 10 bases match TRBD1. This CDR3 has 16 amino acids. Trimming took 2 bases from V and 7 from J; bases not matched to a gene: 8. CDR1 is SGHTA and CDR2 is FQGNSA in the germline V gene. The CDR3: CASSLSGQGLGQPQHF. CDR3 DNA sequence: TGTGCCAGCAGCTTATCGGGACAGGGGTTGGGGCAGCCCCAGCATTTT. Together with reference TRBV7-2 and TRBJ1-5, the CDR3 gives the full variable domain: GAGVSQSPSNKVTEKGKDVELRCDPISGHTALYWYRQSLGQGLEFLIYFQGNSAPDKSGLPSDRFSAERTGGSVSTLTIQRTQQEDSAVYLCASSLSGQGLGQPQHFGDGTRLSIL.

This clone was seen a single time. The V and J genes are TRBV5-1 and TRBJ2-3; D gene ambiguous. CDR1 SGHRS and CDR2 YFSETQ come from the germline V gene. The length of the CDR3 is 12 residues. The V and J ends lost 3 bases and 6 bases respectively, with 8 bases between them. This CDR3 is CASSSLVDTQYF. The CDR3 DNA reads TGCGCCAGCAGCTCCCTTGTGGATACGCAGTATTTT. Filled out from reference TRBV5-1 and TRBJ2-3, the complete variable domain reads KAGVTQTPRYLIKTRGQQVTLSCSPISGHRSVSWYQQTPGQGLQFLFEYFSETQRNKGNFPGRFSGRQFSNSRSEMNVSTLELGDSALYLCASSSLVDTQYFGPGTRLTVL.

The rearrangement uses TRBV3-1 (or the pseudogene TRBV3-2) and TRBJ2-7, with 13 nucleotides matching TRBD2. This CDR3 spans 15 amino acids. CDR1 is LGHDT and CDR2 is YNNKEL in the germline V gene (reference sequence). Losses at the gene ends were 4 bases for V and 4 bases for J; bases not matched to a gene: 4. The CDR3 DNA follows: TGTGCCAGCAGCCCCGGGACTAGCGGGACTTACGAGCAGTACTTC. Translating gives CASSPGTSGTYEQYF.

Written as DNA, the CDR3 is TGTGCCAGCAGCTTAGTGTCTAGCGGGAATGTCTACGAGCAGTACTTC. It is translated as CASSLVSSGNVYEQYF. The genes are TRBV7-2 and TRBJ2-7; 9 positions agree with TRBD2. Germline V CDR1 and CDR2: SGHTA, FQGNSA. The CDR3 runs 16 residues. V dropped 1 base and J dropped 3; count of bases not matched to a gene: 7.